What follows describes a single T cell receptor (beta chain). The V end lost 5 bases, the J end lost 0 bases, and 14 bases lay between the germline ends. CDR3 length equals 15 residues. CDR1 MNHEY and CDR2 SMNVEV come from the germline V gene (reference sequence). The table came from immunoSEQ multiplex PCR; TCRdb's copy has only in-frame clones and leaves some out. The top ten hold roughly 17% of the sample, which has approximately 200,000 clones, over 70% seen once. The record originates from a study of blood T cell repertoires in COVID-19. On the study more broadly: Samples taken during acute and convalescent COVID-19 were collected in the United States, Italy and Spain.

The chain uses TRBV27 and TRBJ2-7, with D possibly TRBD2 on 6 matching bases. The source is a man aged 55 to 70 with active or convalescent COVID-19. The source material was peripheral blood. The CDR3 spells CASSPFGGSSYEQYF. The CDR3 DNA sequence: TGTGCCAGCAGTCCCTTTGGGGGGAGCTCCTACGAGCAGTACTTC.